This paragraph reports one T cell receptor (beta chain). The antigen remains undetermined. Using immunoSEQ multiplex PCR, the repertoire was profiled, and TCRdb retains in-frame clones only, with some absent. The repertoire includes 55,000 to 85,000 clones, around 92% of them detected once, and around 2.6% sits in the top ten. Trimming pared 2 bases from V and 1 base from J, leaving 8 bases between. Germline V lookup: CDR1 WSHSY, CDR2 SAAADI. This CDR3 is 14 amino acids long. This sample is part of a study of graft-versus-host responses after intestinal transplantation. This sequence joins TRBV10-2 and TRBJ1-1, with D uncertain. The sequence derives from a human donor who received an intestinal transplant. Sequencing used unstimulated CD8+ T cells sorted from spleen or lymph node cells, obtained before intestinal transplant. CDR3 loop: CASSEIGTNTEAFF. For the CDR3, the DNA is TGCGCCAGCAGTGAGATCGGTACGAACACTGAAGCTTTCTTT.